The T cell receptor beta chain under discussion was sequenced for a study of vaccination and CD4 T cells after COVID-19. Overall study findings and caveats: Only after vaccination were a median approximately 86% of convalescents' reactive clones seen.

This clonotype was observed a few times. Its antigen remains unknown. The sample's treatment: approximately 9-day PBMC culture with coronavirus spike peptide pools or control peptides (ViraFEST assay). Sequenced with the Oncomine TCR Beta short-read assay was DNA taken from cultured CD4+ T cells. TCRdb analysed the PCR reads with MiXCR anew, one entry per CDR3 protein. The sample contains roughly 24,000 distinct CDR3 sequences, 55% to 70% of which appear only once. The germline V gene has CDR1 MRHNA and CDR2 SNTAGT. The CDR3 sequence is 13 residues long. V gave up 4 bases and J gave up 7 bases, with 11 bases separating them.

The chain is built from TRBV6-4 and TRBJ1-5; D uncertain. The sequencing input was CD4+ T cells from blood, cultured in vitro. This receptor was taken from a human donor who had recovered from COVID-19. CDR3 region: CASSVETGQPQHF. The CDR3, as DNA: TGTGCCAGCAGTGTTGAAACGGGACAGCCCCAGCATTTT.